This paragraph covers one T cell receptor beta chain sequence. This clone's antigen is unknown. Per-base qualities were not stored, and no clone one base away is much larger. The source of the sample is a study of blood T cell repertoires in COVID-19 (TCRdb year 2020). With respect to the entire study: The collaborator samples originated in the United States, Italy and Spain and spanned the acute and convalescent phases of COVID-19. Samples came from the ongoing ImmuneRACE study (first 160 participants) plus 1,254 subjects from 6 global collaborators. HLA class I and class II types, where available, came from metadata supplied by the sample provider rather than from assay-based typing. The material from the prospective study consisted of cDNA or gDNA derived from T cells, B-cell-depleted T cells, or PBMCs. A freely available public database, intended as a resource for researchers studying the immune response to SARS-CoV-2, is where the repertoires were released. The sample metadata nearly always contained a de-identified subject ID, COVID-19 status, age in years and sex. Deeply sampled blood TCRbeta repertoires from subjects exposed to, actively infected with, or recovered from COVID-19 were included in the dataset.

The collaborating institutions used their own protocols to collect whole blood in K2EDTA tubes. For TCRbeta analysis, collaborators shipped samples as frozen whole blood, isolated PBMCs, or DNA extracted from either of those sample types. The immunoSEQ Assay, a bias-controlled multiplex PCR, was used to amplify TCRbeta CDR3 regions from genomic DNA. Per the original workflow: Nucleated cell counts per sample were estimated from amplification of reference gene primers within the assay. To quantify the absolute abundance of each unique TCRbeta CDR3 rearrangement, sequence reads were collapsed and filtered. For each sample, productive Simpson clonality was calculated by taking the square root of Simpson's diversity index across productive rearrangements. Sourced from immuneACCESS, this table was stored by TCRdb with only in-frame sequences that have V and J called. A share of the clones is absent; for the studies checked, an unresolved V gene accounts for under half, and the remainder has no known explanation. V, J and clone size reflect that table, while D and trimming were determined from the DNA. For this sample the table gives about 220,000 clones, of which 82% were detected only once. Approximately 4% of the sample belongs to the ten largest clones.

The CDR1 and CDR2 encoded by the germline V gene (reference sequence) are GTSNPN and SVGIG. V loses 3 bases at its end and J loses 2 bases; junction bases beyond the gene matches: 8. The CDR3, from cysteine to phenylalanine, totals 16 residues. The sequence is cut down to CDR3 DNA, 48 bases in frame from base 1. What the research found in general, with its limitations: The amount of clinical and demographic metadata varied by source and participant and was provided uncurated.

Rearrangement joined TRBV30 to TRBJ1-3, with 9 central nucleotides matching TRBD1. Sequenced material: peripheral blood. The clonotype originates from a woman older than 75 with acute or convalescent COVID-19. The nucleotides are TGTGCCTGGAGATCCTCCGGGACAGGGCCTGGAAACACCATATATTTT. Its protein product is CAWRSSGTGPGNTIYF.